A single T cell receptor (beta chain) is shown here with its context. This clone's antigen is unknown. No much larger clone is present one base from it, and per-base qualities are unavailable. The study evaluated CTLA-4 blockade (ipilimumab) given together with focal radiation therapy in patients who had chemo-refractory metastatic non-small-cell lung cancer. The entry originates in a study of radiotherapy plus CTLA-4 blockade in lung cancer (dated by TCRdb to 2017 to 2018). About the investigation overall: Objective responses occurred in roughly 19% of enrolled patients, and 30% to 40% achieved disease control. Findings and caveats that apply to the study as a whole: The strongest predictors of response were reported to be early dynamic shifts in blood T cell clones along with a rise in serum interferon-beta following radiation. After treatment with radiotherapy and ipilimumab, TCR clones that came from tumors expanded in the peripheral blood.

Library prep was done by the immunoSEQ multiplex PCR assay. TCRdb carries this immuneACCESS record with in-frame sequences only. Its versions omit some clonotypes, under half of them owing to an unresolved V gene in the studies checked, with the rest unexplained. The sample data list approximately 78,000 clones, and more than 75% of these were observed just once. Roughly 7% of the sample is taken by the ten largest. The CDR3 numbers 14 residues from cysteine through phenylalanine. Of the read, only the CDR3 DNA is kept; its 42 bases are in frame from base 1. Cut back by 0 bases and 1 base, the V and J ends lie 6 bases apart. From the germline V gene (reference sequence), CDR1 is PRHDT and CDR2 is FYEKMQ.

The sequence is built from TRBV13 and TRBJ1-1, with the D gene not confidently named. The clonotype was recovered from a human donor with non-small cell lung cancer who had a complete response to radiotherapy plus ipilimumab. The source material was peripheral blood, sampled from a patient treated with radiotherapy plus ipilimumab. DNA sequence: TGTGCCAGCAGCTTAGGGTGGGGGAACACTGAAGCTTTCTTT. Its product reads: CASSLGWGNTEAFF.